The 2 T cell receptor beta chains below come from one sample, sequenced in a study of T cell responses to AZD1222 COVID-19 vaccine. TCRdb's table, derived via immunoSEQ multiplex PCR, lists solely in-frame clones and lacks some. This sample has over 150,000 clones, with roughly nine tenths found just once. The sample here was peripheral blood, taken 28 days after the second AZD1222 dose. The receptor set was obtained from an adult who received the AZD1222 COVID-19 vaccine.

This chain links TRBV6-5 with TRBJ1-3; a weak D match, TRBD1 (6 bases). The CDR3 loop spans 14 amino acids. Germline V gives CDR1 MNHEY, CDR2 SVGAGI. V was pared by 9 bases and J by 5 bases, with 17 bases between. The CDR3 loop reads CASNRAKDRNTIYF. CDR3 nucleotide sequence: TGTGCCAGTAACAGGGCCAAGGATCGAAACACCATATATTTT.

The CDR3 loop is CASRPTGGLNYGYTF. The DNA of the CDR3 is TGTGCCAGCAGACCAACAGGGGGTCTAAACTATGGCTACACCTTC. V gene TRBV28 combines with J gene TRBJ1-2, with 8 bases fitting TRBD1. Trimming took 6 bases from V and 2 from J; bases not matched to a gene: 8. From germline, CDR1 is MDHEN and CDR2 SYDVKM. This CDR3 contains 15 residues.